Listed below are T cell receptor beta chains from one sample, sequenced in a study of breast tumors, draining lymph nodes, adjacent tissues. TCRdb re-called the multiplex PCR reads through MiXCR, storing one row per CDR3 protein. The sample yields 200,000 to 250,000 distinct CDR3 sequences, about 32% seen once. The sequenced sample was axillary lymph node tissue. These receptors were taken from a female donor with breast cancer. Some clones in this sample may be carry-over from other donors' samples. Both conserved end residues are part of each CDR3. The D gene is left open where the match is weak. Clone size is stated in some rows and not others, as once, few, many or a class when expanded.

cdr3_nt	cdr3_aa	d_call	cdr3_length	v_call	j_call	clone_size
TGCGCCAGCAGCTTACTGGGGACAGGCTATGGCTACACCTTC	CASSLLGTGYGYTF	TRBD1	14	TRBV5-1	TRBJ1-2	.
TGTGCCTGGAGTGTACGGCTCTCCCCACGGGACCAAGAGACCCAGTACTTC	CAWSVRLSPRDQETQYF	.	17	TRBV30	TRBJ2-5	many
TGCAGCGTTGAATCACCGAGACGGACTAGCGGGAGTAAGGATGAGCAGTATTTT	CSVESPRRTSGSKDEQYF	TRBD2	18	TRBV29-1	TRBJ2-3	once
TGTGCCAGCAGCGTCGCTCTAGCGGGAGCCGAGCAGTACTTC	CASSVALAGAEQYF	TRBD2	14	TRBV9	TRBJ2-7	many
TGCAGTGCTGGCCTCCATAGCGGGGAGCTGTTTTTT	CSAGLHSGELFF	.	12	TRBV20-1	TRBJ2-2	once
TGTGCCACCAGTGCCTCCGGACTAGCGGGAGCCTACAATGAGCAGTTCTTC	CATSASGLAGAYNEQFF	TRBD2	17	TRBV24-1	TRBJ2-1	many
TGTGCCAGCAGCTTATCGGGGGTATACGAGCAGTACTTC	CASSLSGVYEQYF	.	13	TRBV7-9	TRBJ2-7	many
TGTGCCAGCAGTCGGGACAGGGAGAGGGGTGAGCTGTTTTTT	CASSRDRERGELFF	TRBD1	14	TRBV6-5	TRBJ2-2	.
TGCAGCGTTGTAGGAGGGTGGTCTGGAAACACCATATATTTT	CSVVGGWSGNTIYF	.	14	TRBV29-1	TRBJ1-3	many
TGTGCCAGCAGCTTAGATACACCATACCAAGAGACCCAGTACTTC	CASSLDTPYQETQYF	.	15	TRBV11-2	TRBJ2-5	many
TGTGCCAGCAGTTTAGGCGGGCTGAGATTCTCAGATACGCAGTATTTT	CASSLGGLRFSDTQYF	.	16	TRBV12-3/TRBV12-4	TRBJ2-3	.
TGTGCCAGCAGCTTCACTAGCGGGGCCTACAATGAGCAGTTCTTC	CASSFTSGAYNEQFF	TRBD2	15	TRBV7-2	TRBJ2-1	many
TGCAGTGCTTACACCGGGACAGCCACCACAGATACGCAGTATTTT	CSAYTGTATTDTQYF	TRBD1	15	TRBV20-1	TRBJ2-3	.
TGTGCCAGCAGCTTGGGACAGGGGAGGGACACTGAAGCTTTCTTT	CASSLGQGRDTEAFF	TRBD1	15	TRBV5-4	TRBJ1-1	.
TGCTCACACGGAGGGACTAGCGTTAACGAGCAGTACTTC	CSHGGTSVNEQYF	TRBD2	13	TRBV20-1	TRBJ2-7	many
TGTGCCAGCTCACTAATTCCAGACTTCCAAGAGACCCAGTACTTC	CASSLIPDFQETQYF	.	15	TRBV18	TRBJ2-5	many
TGCAGTGCAAAAAGGGGACTAGCGGGGGATGAGCAGTTCTTC	CSAKRGLAGDEQFF	TRBD2	14	TRBV20-1	TRBJ2-1	many
TGTGCCAGTATTGGAGGGGCGGGATCTGGGGAGCAGTTCTTC	CASIGGAGSGEQFF	.	14	TRBV19	TRBJ2-1	many
TGCAGTGCTAGAGATCAAAATAACTATGGCTACACCTTC	CSARDQNNYGYTF	.	13	TRBV20-1	TRBJ1-2	many
TGTGCCATCAGTGTGGGCTTAGTAGGACAGGGGTACGAGCAGTACTTC	CAISVGLVGQGYEQYF	TRBD1	16	TRBV10-3	TRBJ2-7	many
TGCAGTGCTAGAGGTGGGGGACAGGGGGCGGGAGGGCCCAATGAGCAGTTCTTC	CSARGGGQGAGGPNEQFF	TRBD1	18	TRBV20-1	TRBJ2-1	many
TGTGCCAGCAGCCTTGGACATCTTTACGAGCAGTACTTC	CASSLGHLYEQYF	.	13	TRBV6-4	TRBJ2-7	.
TGTGCCAGCAGCTTGGGAGGGGTGGACACCGGGGAGCTGTTTTTT	CASSLGGVDTGELFF	TRBD2	15	TRBV11-2	TRBJ2-2	many
TGCGCCAGCAGCCAAGATCCCCGTAAAGAGACCCAGTACTTC	CASSQDPRKETQYF	.	14	TRBV4-1	TRBJ2-5	many
TGCAGTGCTAGAGATCCATTTAGCGGCGCGGGGGAGACCCAGTACTTC	CSARDPFSGAGETQYF	.	16	TRBV20-1	TRBJ2-5	.
TGTGCCAGCAGTGACAGGGGAGACTATGGCTACACCTTC	CASSDRGDYGYTF	.	13	TRBV6-1	TRBJ1-2	many